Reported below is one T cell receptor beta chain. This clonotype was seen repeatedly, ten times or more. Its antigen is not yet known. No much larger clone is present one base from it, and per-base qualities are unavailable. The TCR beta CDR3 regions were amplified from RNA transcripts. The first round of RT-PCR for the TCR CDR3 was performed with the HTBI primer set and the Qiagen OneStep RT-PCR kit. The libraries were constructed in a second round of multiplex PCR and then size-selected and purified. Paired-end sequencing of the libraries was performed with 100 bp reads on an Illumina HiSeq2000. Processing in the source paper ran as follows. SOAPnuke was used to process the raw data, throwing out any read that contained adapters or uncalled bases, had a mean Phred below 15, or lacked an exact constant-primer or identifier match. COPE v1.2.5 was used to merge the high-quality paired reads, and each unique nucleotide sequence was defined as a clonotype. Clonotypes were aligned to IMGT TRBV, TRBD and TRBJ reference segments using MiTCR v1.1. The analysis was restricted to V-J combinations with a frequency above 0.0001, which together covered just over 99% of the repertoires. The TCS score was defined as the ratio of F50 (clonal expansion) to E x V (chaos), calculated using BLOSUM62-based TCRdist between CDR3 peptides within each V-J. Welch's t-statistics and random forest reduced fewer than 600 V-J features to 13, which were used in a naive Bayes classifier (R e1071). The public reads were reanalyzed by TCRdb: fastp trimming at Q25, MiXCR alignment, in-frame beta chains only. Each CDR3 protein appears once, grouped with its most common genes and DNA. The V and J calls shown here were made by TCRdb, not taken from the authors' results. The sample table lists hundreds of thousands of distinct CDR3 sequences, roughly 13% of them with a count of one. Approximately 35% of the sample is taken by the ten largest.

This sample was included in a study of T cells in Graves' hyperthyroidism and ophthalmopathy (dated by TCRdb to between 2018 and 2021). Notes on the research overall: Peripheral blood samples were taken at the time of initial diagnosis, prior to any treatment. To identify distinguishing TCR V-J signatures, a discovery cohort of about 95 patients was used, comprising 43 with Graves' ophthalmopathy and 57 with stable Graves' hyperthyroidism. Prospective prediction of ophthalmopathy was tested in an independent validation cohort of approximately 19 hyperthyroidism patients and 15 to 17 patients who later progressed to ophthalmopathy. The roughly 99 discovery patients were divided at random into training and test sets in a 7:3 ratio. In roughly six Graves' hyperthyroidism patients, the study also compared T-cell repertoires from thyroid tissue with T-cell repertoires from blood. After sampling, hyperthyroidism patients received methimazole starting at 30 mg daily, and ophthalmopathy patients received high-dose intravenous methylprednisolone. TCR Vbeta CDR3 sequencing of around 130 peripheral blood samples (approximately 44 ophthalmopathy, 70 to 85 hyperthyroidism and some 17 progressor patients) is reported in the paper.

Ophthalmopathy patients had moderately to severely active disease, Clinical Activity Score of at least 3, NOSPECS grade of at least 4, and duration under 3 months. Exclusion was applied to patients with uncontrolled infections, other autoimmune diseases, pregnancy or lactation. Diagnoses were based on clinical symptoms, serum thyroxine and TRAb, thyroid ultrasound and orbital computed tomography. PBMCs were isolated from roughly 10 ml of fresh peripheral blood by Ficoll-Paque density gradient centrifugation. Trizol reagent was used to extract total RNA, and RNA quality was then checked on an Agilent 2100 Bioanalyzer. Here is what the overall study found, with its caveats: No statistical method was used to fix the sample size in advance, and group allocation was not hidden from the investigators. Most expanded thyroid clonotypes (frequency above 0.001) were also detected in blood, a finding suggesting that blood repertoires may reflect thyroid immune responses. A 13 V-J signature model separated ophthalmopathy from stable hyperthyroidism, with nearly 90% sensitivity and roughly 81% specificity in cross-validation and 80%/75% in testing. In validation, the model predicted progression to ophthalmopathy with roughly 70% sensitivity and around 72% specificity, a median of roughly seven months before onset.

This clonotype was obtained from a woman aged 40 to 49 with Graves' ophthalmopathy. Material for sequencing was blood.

The CDR3 amino acid sequence is: CASSPPDRPYEKLFF. The DNA is as follows: TGTGCCAGCAGCCCCCCCGACAGACCGTATGAAAAACTGTTTTTT. Recombination connected TRBV7-9 to TRBJ1-4, with a weak D call of TRBD1 (5 bases match). CDR1 SEHNR and CDR2 FQNEAQ are derived from the germline V gene (reference sequence). The junction shows trimming of 5 bases on V and 6 bases on J, plus 16 bases between the germline ends. The CDR3 holds 15 amino acids from the cysteine to the phenylalanine. Solely the CDR3 DNA is kept, with 45 bases framed from the first base.